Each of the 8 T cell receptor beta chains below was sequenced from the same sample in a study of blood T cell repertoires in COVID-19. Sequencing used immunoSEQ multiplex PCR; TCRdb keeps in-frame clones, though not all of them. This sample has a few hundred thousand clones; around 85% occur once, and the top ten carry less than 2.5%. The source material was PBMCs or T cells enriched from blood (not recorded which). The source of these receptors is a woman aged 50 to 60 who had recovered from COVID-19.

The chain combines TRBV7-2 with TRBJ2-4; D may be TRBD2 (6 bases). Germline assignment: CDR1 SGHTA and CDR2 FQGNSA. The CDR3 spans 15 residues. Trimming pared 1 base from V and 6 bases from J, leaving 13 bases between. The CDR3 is CASSLGGERGNIQYF. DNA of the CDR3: TGTGCCAGCAGCTTAGGGGGGGAGCGAGGAAACATTCAGTACTTC.

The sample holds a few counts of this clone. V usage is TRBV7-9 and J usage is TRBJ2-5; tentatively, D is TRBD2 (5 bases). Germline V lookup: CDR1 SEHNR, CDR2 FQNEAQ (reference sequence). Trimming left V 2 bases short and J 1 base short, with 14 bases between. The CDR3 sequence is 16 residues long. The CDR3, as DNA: TGTGCCAGCAGCTTAAGGCGGGTAGGCATCCAAGAGACCCAGTACTTC. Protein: CASSLRRVGIQETQYF. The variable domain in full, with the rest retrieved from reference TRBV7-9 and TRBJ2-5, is DTGVSQNPRHKITKRGQNVTFRCDPISEHNRLYWYRQTLGQGPEFLTYFQNEAQLEKSRLLSDRFSAERPKGSFSTLEIQRTEQGDSAMYLCASSLRRVGIQETQYFGPGTRLLVL.

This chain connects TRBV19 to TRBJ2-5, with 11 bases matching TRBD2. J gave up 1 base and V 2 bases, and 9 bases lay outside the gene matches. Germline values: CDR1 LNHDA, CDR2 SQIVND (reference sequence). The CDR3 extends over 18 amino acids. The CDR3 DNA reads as TGTGCCAGTAGTATAACGGTTAGCGGGAGGGCCTCCCAAGAGACCCAGTACTTC. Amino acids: CASSITVSGRASQETQYF.

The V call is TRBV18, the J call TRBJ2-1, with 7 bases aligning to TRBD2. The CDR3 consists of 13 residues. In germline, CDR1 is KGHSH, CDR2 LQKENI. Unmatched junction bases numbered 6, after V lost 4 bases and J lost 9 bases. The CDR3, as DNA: TGTGCCAGCTCACTTGCCGGGGAGGGTGAGCAGTTCTTC. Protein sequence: CASSLAGEGEQFF.

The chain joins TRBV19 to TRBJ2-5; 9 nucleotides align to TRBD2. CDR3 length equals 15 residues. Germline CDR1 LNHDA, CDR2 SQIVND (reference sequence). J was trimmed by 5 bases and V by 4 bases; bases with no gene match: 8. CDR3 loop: CASSTAGSGGETQYF. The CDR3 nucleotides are TGTGCCAGTAGTACCGCGGGGAGCGGGGGGGAGACCCAGTACTTC.

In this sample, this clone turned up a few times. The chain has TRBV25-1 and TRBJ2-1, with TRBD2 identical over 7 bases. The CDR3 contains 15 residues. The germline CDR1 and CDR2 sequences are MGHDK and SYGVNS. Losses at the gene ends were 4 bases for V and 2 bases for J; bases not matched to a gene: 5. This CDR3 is CASSVTGGPYNEQFF. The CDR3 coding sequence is TGTGCCAGCAGTGTGACGGGAGGACCCTACAATGAGCAGTTCTTC. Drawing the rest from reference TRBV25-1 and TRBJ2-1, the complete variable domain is EADIYQTPRYLVIGTGKKITLECSQTMGHDKMYWYQQDPGMELHLIHYSYGVNSTEKGDLSSESTVSRIRTEHFPLTLESARPSHTSQYLCASSVTGGPYNEQFFGPGTRLTVL.

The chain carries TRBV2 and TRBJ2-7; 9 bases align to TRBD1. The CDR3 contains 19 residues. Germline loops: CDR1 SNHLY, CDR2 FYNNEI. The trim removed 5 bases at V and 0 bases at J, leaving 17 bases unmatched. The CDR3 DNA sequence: TGTGCCAGCAGTTCCCGCCGGGACAGGGTGGACCTTAGCTCCTACGAGCAGTACTTC. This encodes CASSSRRDRVDLSSYEQYF. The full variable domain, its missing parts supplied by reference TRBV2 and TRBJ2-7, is EPEVTQTPSHQVTQMGQEVILRCVPISNHLYFYWYRQILGQKVEFLVSFYNNEISEKSEIFDDQFSVERPDGSNFTLKIRSTKLEDSAMYFCASSSRRDRVDLSSYEQYFGPGTRLTVT.

This chain's CDR3 is CSVEGSAGALDTQYF. DNA for the CDR3: TGCAGCGTTGAGGGTTCGGCGGGAGCGTTAGATACGCAGTATTTT. This sequence joins TRBV29-1 and TRBJ2-3, with 7 bases identical to TRBD2. The CDR3 loop spans 15 amino acids. With 3 bases clipped from V and 5 bases from J, the junction kept 11 bases outside the gene matches. Germline loops: CDR1 SQVTM, CDR2 ANQGSEA.